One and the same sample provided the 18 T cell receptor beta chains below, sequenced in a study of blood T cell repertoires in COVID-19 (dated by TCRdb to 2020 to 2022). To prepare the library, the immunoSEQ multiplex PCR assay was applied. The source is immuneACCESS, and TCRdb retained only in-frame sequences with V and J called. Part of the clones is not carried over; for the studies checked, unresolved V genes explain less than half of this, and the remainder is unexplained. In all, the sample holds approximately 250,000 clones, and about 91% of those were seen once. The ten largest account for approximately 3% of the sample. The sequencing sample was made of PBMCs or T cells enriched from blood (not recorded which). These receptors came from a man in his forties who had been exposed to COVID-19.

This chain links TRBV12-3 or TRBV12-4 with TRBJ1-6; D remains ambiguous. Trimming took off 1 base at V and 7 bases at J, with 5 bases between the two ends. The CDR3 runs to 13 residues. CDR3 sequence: CASSLGLNSPLHF. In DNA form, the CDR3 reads TGTGCCAGCAGTTTAGGGCTGAATTCACCCCTCCACTTT.

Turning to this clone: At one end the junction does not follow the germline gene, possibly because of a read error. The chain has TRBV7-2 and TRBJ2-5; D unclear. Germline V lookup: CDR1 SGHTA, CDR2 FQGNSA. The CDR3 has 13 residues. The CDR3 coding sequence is TGTGCCAGCAGCTCATCCCACCAGGAGACCCAGTACTTC. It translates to CASSSSHQETQYF. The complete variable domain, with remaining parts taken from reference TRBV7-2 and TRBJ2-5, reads GAGVSQSPSNKVTEKGKDVELRCDPISGHTALYWYRQSLGQGLEFLIYFQGNSAPDKSGLPSDRFSAERTGGSVSTLTIQRTQQEDSAVYLCASSSSHQETQYFGPGTRLLVL.

CDR3 nucleotides: TGTGCCAGTAGTTCCATGACTAGCGGGGCCACAGATACGCAGTATTTT. It specifies CASSSMTSGATDTQYF. The rearrangement joins TRBV19 to TRBJ2-3; 11 bases agree with TRBD2. Germline CDR1 reads LNHDA; CDR2 reads SQIVND (reference sequence). The CDR3 is 16 residues long. V lost 5 bases to trimming and J lost 2 bases; unmatched junction nucleotides: 6.

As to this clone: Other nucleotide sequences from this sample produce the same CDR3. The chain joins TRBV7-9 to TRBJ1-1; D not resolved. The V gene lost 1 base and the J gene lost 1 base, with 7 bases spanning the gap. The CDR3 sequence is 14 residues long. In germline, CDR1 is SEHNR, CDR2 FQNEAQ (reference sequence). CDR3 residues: CASSLVSGNTEAFF. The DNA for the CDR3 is TGTGCCAGCAGCTTAGTTAGTGGGAACACTGAAGCTTTCTTT.

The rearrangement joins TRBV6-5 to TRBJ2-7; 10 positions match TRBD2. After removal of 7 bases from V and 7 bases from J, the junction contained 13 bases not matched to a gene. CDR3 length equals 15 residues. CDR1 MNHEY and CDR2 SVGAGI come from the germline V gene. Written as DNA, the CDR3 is TGTGCCAGCACCCGACAAGCGGGAGGGCCGGGAGAGCAGTACTTC. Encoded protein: CASTRQAGGPGEQYF.

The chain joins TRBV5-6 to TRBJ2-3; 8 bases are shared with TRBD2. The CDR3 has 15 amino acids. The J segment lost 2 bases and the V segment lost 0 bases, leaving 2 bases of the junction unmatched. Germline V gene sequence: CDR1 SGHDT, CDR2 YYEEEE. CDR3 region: CASSLELADTDTQYF. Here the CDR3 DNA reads TGTGCCAGCAGCTTGGAACTAGCGGACACAGATACGCAGTATTTT.

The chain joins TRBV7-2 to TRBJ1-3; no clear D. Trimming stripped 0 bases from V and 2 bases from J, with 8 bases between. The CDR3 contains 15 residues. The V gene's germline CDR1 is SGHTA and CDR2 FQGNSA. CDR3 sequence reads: CASSLARAAGNTIYF. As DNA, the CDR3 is TGTGCCAGCAGCTTAGCGAGGGCAGCTGGAAACACCATATATTTT. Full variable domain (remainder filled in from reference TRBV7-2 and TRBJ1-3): GAGVSQSPSNKVTEKGKDVELRCDPISGHTALYWYRQSLGQGLEFLIYFQGNSAPDKSGLPSDRFSAERTGGSVSTLTIQRTQQEDSAVYLCASSLARAAGNTIYFGEGSWLTVV.

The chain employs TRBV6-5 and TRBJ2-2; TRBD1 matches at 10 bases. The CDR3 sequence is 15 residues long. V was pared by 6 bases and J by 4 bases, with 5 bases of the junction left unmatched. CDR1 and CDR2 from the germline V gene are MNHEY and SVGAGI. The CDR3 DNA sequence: TGTGCCAGCAGGGGGACAGGGGAGGGCACCGGGGAGCTGTTTTTT. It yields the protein CASRGTGEGTGELFF.

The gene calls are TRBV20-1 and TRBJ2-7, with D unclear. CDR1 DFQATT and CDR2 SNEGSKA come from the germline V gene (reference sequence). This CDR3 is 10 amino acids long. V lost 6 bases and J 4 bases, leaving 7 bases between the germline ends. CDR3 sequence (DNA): TGCAGTGCGGAGAGGTACGAGCAGTACTTC. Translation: CSAERYEQYF.

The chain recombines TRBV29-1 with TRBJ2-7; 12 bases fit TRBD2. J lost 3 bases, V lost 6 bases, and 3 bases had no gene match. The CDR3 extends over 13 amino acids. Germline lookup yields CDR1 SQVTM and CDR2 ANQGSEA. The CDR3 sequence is CSVRLAGVYEQYF. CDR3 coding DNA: TGCAGCGTCCGACTAGCGGGGGTCTACGAGCAGTACTTC.

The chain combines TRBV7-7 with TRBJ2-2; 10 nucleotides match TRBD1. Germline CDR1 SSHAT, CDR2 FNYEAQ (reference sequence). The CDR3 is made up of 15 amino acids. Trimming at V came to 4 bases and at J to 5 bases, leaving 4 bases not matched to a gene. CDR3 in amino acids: CASSSGQGVTGELFF. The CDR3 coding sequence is TGTGCCAGCAGCTCAGGACAGGGGGTAACCGGGGAGCTGTTTTTT.

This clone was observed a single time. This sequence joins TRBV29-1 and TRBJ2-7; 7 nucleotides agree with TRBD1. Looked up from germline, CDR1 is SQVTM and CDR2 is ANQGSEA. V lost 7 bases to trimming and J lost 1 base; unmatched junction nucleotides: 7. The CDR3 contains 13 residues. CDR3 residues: CSADTGASYEQYF. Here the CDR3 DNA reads TGCAGCGCTGACACAGGGGCTTCCTACGAGCAGTACTTC.

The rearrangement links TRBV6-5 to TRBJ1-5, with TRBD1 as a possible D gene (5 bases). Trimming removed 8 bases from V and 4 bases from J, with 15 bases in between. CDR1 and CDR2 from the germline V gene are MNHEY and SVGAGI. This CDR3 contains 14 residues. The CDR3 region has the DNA TGTGCCAGCCAATTTCACAGGCCAAATCAGCCCCAGCATTTT. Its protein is CASQFHRPNQPQHF.

CDR3 in amino acids: CASSPQPTGESNQPQHF. Here the CDR3 DNA reads TGTGCCAGCAGTCCCCAACCGACAGGGGAAAGCAATCAGCCCCAGCATTTT. V and J are TRBV28 and TRBJ1-5; 8 bases are a match to TRBD1. V lost 5 bases and J lost 1; bases outside the gene matches: 10. Germline V gene lookup returns CDR1 MDHEN and CDR2 SYDVKM. The CDR3 length is 17 residues. Based on the CDR3 plus reference TRBV28 and TRBJ1-5, the full variable domain is DVKVTQSSRYLVKRTGEKVFLECVQDMDHENMFWYRQDPGLGLRLIYFSYDVKMKEKGDIPEGYSVSREKKERFSLILESASTNQTSMYLCASSPQPTGESNQPQHFGDGTRLSIL.

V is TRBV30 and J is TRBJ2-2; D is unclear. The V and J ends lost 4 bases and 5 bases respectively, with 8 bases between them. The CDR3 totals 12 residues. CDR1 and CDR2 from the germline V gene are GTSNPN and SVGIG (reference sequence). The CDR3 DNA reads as TGTGCCTGGACAGAAATAACCGGGGAGCTGTTTTTT. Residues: CAWTEITGELFF.

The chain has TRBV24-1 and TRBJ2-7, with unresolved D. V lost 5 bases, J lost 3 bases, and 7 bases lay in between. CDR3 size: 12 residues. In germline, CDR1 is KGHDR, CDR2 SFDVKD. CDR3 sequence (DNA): TGTGCCACCAGTGGAGCCGACTACGAGCAGTACTTC. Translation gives CATSGADYEQYF.

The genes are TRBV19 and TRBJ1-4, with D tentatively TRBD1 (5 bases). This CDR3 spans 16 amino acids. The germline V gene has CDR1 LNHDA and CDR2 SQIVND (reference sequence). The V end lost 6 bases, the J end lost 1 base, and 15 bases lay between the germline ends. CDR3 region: CASSRGRGRTNEKLFF. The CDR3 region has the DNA TGTGCCAGTAGCCGGGGGAGGGGACGAACTAATGAAAAACTGTTTTTT.

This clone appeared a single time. The CDR3 loop reads CASTSGREIETQYF. The DNA of the CDR3 is TGTGCCAGCACCTCCGGAAGGGAGATCGAGACCCAGTACTTC. The chain couples TRBV5-6 to TRBJ2-5; a weak D match, TRBD2 (5 bases). V was shortened by 6 bases and J by 5 bases, with 17 bases between the two germline ends. This CDR3 comprises 14 residues. The germline CDR1 and CDR2 sequences are SGHDT and YYEEEE.